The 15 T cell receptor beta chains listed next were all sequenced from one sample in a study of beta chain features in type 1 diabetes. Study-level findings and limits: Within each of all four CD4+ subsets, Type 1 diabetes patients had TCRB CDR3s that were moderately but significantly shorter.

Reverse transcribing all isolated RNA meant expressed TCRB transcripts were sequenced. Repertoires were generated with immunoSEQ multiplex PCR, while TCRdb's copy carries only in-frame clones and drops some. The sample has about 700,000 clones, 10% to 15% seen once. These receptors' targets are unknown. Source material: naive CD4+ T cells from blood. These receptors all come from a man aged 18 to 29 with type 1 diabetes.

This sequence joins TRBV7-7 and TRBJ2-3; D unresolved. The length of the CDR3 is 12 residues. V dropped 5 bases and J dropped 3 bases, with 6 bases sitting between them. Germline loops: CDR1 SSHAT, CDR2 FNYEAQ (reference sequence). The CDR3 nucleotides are TGTGCCAGCAGCCCCTCTACAGATACGCAGTATTTT. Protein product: CASSPSTDTQYF.

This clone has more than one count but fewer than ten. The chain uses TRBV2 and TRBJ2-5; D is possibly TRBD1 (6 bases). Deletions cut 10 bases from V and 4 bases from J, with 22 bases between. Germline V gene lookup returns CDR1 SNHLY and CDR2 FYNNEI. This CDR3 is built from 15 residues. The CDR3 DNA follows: TGTGCCATTCGAATGAACAGGGCGAGTGGAGAGACCCAGTACTTC. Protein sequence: CAIRMNRASGETQYF.

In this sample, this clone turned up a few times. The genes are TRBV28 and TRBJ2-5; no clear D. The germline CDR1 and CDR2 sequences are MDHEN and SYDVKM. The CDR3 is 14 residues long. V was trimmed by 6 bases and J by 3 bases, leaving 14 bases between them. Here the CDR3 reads CASSPKWGKETQYF. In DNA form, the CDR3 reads TGTGCCAGCAGCCCTAAGTGGGGAAAAGAGACCCAGTACTTC.

CDR3 DNA: TGTGCCAGCAGCTTGGAGGGGCGGAGGGCCTATAATTCACCCCTCCACTTT. Its protein product is CASSLEGRRAYNSPLHF. The rearrangement links TRBV5-6 to TRBJ1-6, with a weak D call TRBD1 (5 bases). The CDR3 totals 17 residues. The ends were cut back, 0 bases at V and 2 bases at J, with 12 bases in the middle. Germline V lookup: CDR1 SGHDT, CDR2 YYEEEE.

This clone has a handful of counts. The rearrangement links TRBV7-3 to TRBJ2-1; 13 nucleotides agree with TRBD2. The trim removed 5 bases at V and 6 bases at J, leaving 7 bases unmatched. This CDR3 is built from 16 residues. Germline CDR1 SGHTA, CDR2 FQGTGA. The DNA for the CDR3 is TGTGCCAGCAGCCCCACCGGGACTAGCGGGGCCAATGAGCAGTTCTTC. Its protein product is CASSPTGTSGANEQFF.

The CDR3, as DNA: TGTGCCAGCAGAACAGGGCGTTCCTACAATGAGCAGTTCTTC. Its protein product is CASRTGRSYNEQFF. This chain connects TRBV27 to TRBJ2-1; D is perhaps TRBD1 (6 bases). Trimming left V 6 bases short and J 1 base short, with 10 bases between. Germline V gives CDR1 MNHEY, CDR2 SMNVEV (reference sequence). The CDR3 runs to 14 residues.

The CDR3 nucleotides read TGTGCCTGGAGTGTCTCCAAAACAGGGAGAAGCAATCAGCCCCAGCATTTT. Its translation: CAWSVSKTGRSNQPQHF. The rearrangement links TRBV30 to TRBJ1-5; TRBD1 is a possible D gene (6 bases). The CDR3 sequence is 17 residues long. CDR1 and CDR2 (germline): GTSNPN, SVGIG (reference sequence). Trimming left V 0 bases short and J 1 base short, with 16 bases between.

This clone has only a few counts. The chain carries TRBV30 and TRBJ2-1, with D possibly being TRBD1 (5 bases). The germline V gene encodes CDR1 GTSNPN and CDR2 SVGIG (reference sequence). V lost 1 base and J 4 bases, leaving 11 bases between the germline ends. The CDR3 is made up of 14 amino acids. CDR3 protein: CAWSASDSYNEQFF. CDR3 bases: TGTGCCTGGAGTGCCTCAGACAGTTACAATGAGCAGTTCTTC.

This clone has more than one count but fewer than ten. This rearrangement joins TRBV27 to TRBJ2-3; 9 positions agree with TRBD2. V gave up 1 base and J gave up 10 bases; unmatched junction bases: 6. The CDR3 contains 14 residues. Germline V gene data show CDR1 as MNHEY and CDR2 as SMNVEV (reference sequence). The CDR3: CASSLLRGGLPQYF. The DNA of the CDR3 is TGTGCCAGCAGTTTATTGCGGGGGGGCCTTCCGCAGTATTTT.

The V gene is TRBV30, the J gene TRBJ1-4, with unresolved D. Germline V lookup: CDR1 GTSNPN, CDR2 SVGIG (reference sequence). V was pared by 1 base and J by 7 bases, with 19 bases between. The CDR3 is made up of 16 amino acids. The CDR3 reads CAWSARLAATGEKLFF. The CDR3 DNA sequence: TGTGCCTGGAGTGCGCGGTTAGCAGCCACGGGTGAAAAACTGTTTTTT.

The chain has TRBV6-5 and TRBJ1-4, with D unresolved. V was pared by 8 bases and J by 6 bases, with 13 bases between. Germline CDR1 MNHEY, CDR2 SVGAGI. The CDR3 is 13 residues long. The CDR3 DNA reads TGTGCCAGCGGGGTGGGGTGGGATGAAAAACTGTTTTTT. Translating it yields CASGVGWDEKLFF.

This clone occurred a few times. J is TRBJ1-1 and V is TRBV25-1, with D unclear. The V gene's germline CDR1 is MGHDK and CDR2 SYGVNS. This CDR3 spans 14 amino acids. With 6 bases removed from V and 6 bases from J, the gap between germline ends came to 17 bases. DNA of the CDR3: TGTGCCAGCAGGGGCAACGAGGGTCTTGCTGAAGCTTTCTTT. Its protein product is CASRGNEGLAEAFF.

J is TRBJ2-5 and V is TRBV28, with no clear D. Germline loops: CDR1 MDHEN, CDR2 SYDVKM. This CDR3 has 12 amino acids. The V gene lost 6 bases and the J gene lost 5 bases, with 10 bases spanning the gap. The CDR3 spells CASRESRETQYF. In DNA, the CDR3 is TGTGCCAGCAGGGAGTCCCGGGAGACCCAGTACTTC.

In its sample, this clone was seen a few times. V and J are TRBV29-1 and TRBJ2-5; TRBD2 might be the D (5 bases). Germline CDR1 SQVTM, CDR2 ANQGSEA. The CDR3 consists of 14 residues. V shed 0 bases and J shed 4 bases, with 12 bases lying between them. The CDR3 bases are TGCAGCGTTGAAGATTGGCTAGCTTTAGAGACCCAGTACTTC. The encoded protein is CSVEDWLALETQYF.

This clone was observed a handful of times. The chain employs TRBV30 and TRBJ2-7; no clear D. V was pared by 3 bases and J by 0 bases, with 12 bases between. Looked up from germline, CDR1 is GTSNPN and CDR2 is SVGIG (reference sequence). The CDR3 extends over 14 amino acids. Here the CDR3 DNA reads TGTGCCTGGAGCGGACCGAAAGCCTCCTACGAGCAGTACTTC. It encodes CAWSGPKASYEQYF.